The 8 T cell receptor beta chains given below trace back to one sample, sequenced in a study of cytomegalovirus exposure and HLA in healthy donors. In the PCR, 60 Vbeta and 13 Jbeta primers were used. The table came from immunoSEQ multiplex PCR; TCRdb's copy has only in-frame clones and leaves some out. This sample carries 130,000 to 150,000 clones, roughly 79% of them seen once, and the ten largest clones take less than 2%. The sample was PBMCs. Source of these receptors: a woman between 25 and 40 years old in good health and CMV-seronegative.

This chain uses TRBV6-1 with TRBJ1-4, with no clear D. Trimming cost V 2 bases and J 8 bases, with 12 bases left between them. The germline V gene has CDR1 MNHNS and CDR2 SASEGT. CDR3 size: 14 residues. The CDR3: CASSERGREEKLFF. The CDR3 coding sequence is TGTGCCAGCAGTGAACGGGGTAGGGAGGAAAAACTGTTTTTT.

The rearrangement links TRBV5-4 to TRBJ1-1; 7 nucleotides agree with TRBD1. CDR3 length: 14 residues. Losses at the gene ends were 10 bases for V and 6 bases for J; bases not matched to a gene: 15. Germline V CDR1 and CDR2: SGHNT, YYREEE (reference sequence). The CDR3 reads CALRLPGGDAEAFF. The CDR3 DNA follows: TGTGCCCTCAGATTACCAGGGGGTGACGCTGAAGCTTTCTTT. The full variable domain, completed using reference TRBV5-4 and TRBJ1-1, is ETGVTQSPTHLIKTRGQQVTLRCSSQSGHNTVSWYQQALGQGPQFIFQYYREEENGRGNFPPRFSGLQFPNYSSELNVNALELDDSALYLCALRLPGGDAEAFFGQGTRLTVV.

This clone appeared many times. CDR3 sequence: CASSFRSPQRVGNSPLHF. The CDR3 coding sequence is TGTGCCAGCAGTTTTCGGTCTCCACAGAGGGTGGGCAATTCACCCCTCCACTTT. The chain recombines TRBV27 with TRBJ1-6; unclear D gene. CDR1 is MNHEY and CDR2 is SMNVEV in the germline V gene (reference sequence). This CDR3 has 18 residues. With 3 bases removed from V and 7 bases from J, the gap between germline ends came to 22 bases.

The chain couples TRBV7-2 to TRBJ2-7; the D is unclear. V was pared by 0 bases and J by 2 bases, with 14 bases between. CDR1 SGHTA and CDR2 FQGNSA come from the germline V gene. This CDR3 has 16 amino acids. CDR3 nucleotide sequence: TGTGCCAGCAGCTTAGCGGTGAGCGTTACCCCCTACGAGCAGTACTTC. Translated: CASSLAVSVTPYEQYF.

This chain joins TRBV6-5 and TRBJ2-1, with 7 bases matching TRBD2. J gave up 4 bases and V 0 bases, and 3 bases lay outside the gene matches. The germline gives CDR1 MNHEY, CDR2 SVGAGI. The CDR3 has 15 residues. The CDR3 spells CASSYSAGEYNEQFF. CDR3 DNA: TGTGCCAGCAGTTACTCGGCGGGGGAGTACAATGAGCAGTTCTTC.

This rearrangement joins TRBV7-3 to TRBJ2-1; TRBD2 aligns across 10 bases. The germline gives CDR1 SGHTA, CDR2 FQGTGA. The CDR3 sequence is 15 residues long. V shed 5 bases and J 3 bases; nucleotides not matched to a gene: 4. The CDR3 DNA reads as TGTGCCAGCAGCAACAGCGGGGGGGTCTACAATGAGCAGTTCTTC. Encoded protein: CASSNSGGVYNEQFF. The complete variable domain, with remaining parts taken from reference TRBV7-3 and TRBJ2-1, reads GAGVSQTPSNKVTEKGKYVELRCDPISGHTALYWYRQSLGQGPEFLIYFQGTGAADDSGLPNDRFFAVRPEGSVSTLKIQRTERGDSAVYLCASSNSGGVYNEQFFGPGTRLTVL.

This chain uses TRBV5-1 with TRBJ1-2; 10 bases agree with TRBD1. CDR3 length equals 14 residues. The J segment lost 8 bases and the V segment lost 1 base, leaving 5 bases of the junction unmatched. Germline CDR1 reads SGHRS; CDR2 reads YFSETQ. The chain's CDR3 is CASSLPGTGEGYTF. CDR3 in DNA: TGCGCCAGCAGCTTGCCCGGGACAGGGGAAGGCTACACCTTC.

V usage is TRBV4-2 and J usage is TRBJ2-2; TRBD2 agrees at 14 bases. Trimming took 6 bases from V and 5 from J; bases not matched to a gene: 8. The germline V gene has CDR1 LGHNA and CDR2 YNFKEQ. There are 17 residues in the CDR3. This chain's CDR3 is CASSPTSGGAGTGELFF. CDR3 coding DNA: TGTGCCAGCAGTCCGACTAGCGGGGGGGCAGGTACCGGGGAGCTGTTTTTT.